The 21 T cell receptor beta chains below were found in one sample sequenced in a study of blood T cell repertoires in COVID-19 (dated by TCRdb to 2020 to 2022). The library was built by means of the immunoSEQ multiplex PCR assay. TCRdb took this table from immuneACCESS and kept in-frame rearrangements with V and J called. Such tables lack part of the clones; where checked against another copy, unresolved V genes explain under half of the gap, and the rest is unexplained. The sample data list some 47,000 clones, and around nine tenths of these were observed just once. Of the sample, roughly 5% falls within the top ten clones. Material: peripheral blood. These receptors all stem from a man aged 70 or older with acute or convalescent COVID-19.

V and J are TRBV6-1 and TRBJ1-5; D may be TRBD1 (6 bases). The CDR3 is made up of 17 amino acids. Trimming removed 4 bases at V and 0 bases at J, with 16 bases between. CDR1 and CDR2 from the germline V gene are MNHNS and SASEGT. The CDR3, as DNA: TGTGCCAGCAGTGGAAAAGGAGGGGGGGTTAGCAATCAGCCCCAGCATTTT. Residues: CASSGKGGGVSNQPQHF.

The chain carries TRBV7-2 and TRBJ2-7, with 9 nucleotides matching TRBD2. From germline, CDR1 is SGHTA and CDR2 FQGNSA. This CDR3 spans 17 amino acids. With V trimmed by 1 base and J by 1 base, 8 bases remained unmatched. DNA of the CDR3: TGTGCCAGCAGCTTAGGTTTGGGAGCGGGGGGATCCTACGAGCAGTACTTC. Encoded protein: CASSLGLGAGGSYEQYF.

V is TRBV7-8 and J is TRBJ2-3, with TRBD2 matching over 7 bases. The germline V gene encodes CDR1 SGHVS and CDR2 FQNEAQ. J gave up 2 bases and V 5 bases, and 16 bases lay outside the gene matches. The CDR3 has 18 amino acids. The CDR3 DNA sequence: TGTGCCAGCAGCGAAACAACTGGACTAGGCCTATCCACAGATACGCAGTATTTT. Amino acid sequence: CASSETTGLGLSTDTQYF. The full variable domain, completed using reference TRBV7-8 and TRBJ2-3, is GAGVSQSPRYKVAKRGQDVALRCDPISGHVSLFWYQQALGQGPEFLTYFQNEAQLDKSGLPSDRFFAERPEGSVSTLKIQRTQQEDSAVYLCASSETTGLGLSTDTQYFGPGTRLTVL.

The chain joins TRBV19 to TRBJ1-2; 7 bases map to TRBD1. V shed 5 bases, J shed 8 bases, and the junction held 23 bases outside the gene matches. The length of the CDR3 is 18 residues. The germline CDR1 and CDR2 sequences are LNHDA and SQIVND (reference sequence). The CDR3 nucleotides are TGTGCCAGTAGTGATGGGGACAGCTGGCCACACTTTTTTCGGGGCTACACCTTC. Amino acid sequence: CASSDGDSWPHFFRGYTF.

The chain couples TRBV7-3 to TRBJ2-1, with D possibly being TRBD2 (6 bases). Germline V gives CDR1 SGHTA, CDR2 FQGTGA. V shed 2 bases and J shed 9 bases, with 11 bases lying between them. The CDR3 loop spans 13 amino acids. The CDR3 sequence is CASSLRRESEQFF. Written as DNA, the CDR3 is TGTGCCAGCAGCTTACGACGGGAGAGTGAGCAGTTCTTC.

This clone was detected only once. V and J are TRBV7-9 and TRBJ1-2; D is unclear. Germline V CDR1 and CDR2: SEHNR, FQNEAQ (reference sequence). V was pared by 5 bases and J by 5 bases, with 18 bases between. The CDR3 is 15 amino acids. The CDR3 coding sequence is TGTGCCAGCAGCCCTGGCAAACGCCACCAATATGGCTACACCTTC. Protein: CASSPGKRHQYGYTF.

The rearrangement uses TRBV18 and TRBJ1-2; the match to TRBD1 covers 9 bases. The trim removed 2 bases at V and 5 bases at J, leaving 6 bases unmatched. Per germline, CDR1 KGHSH and CDR2 LQKENI. This CDR3 comprises 15 residues. DNA of the CDR3: TGTGCCAGCTCACCAGAGGGGACAGGGAGTTATGGCTACACCTTC. This gives the protein CASSPEGTGSYGYTF.

The V gene is TRBV6-5, the J gene TRBJ2-3, with 7 positions matching TRBD1. The germline gives CDR1 MNHEY, CDR2 SVGAGI. After removal of 8 bases from V and 4 bases from J, the junction contained 12 bases not matched to a gene. This CDR3 has 15 residues. The CDR3 reads CASQGRFTGADTQYF. Written as DNA, the CDR3 is TGTGCCAGCCAAGGCCGGTTTACAGGGGCAGATACGCAGTATTTT.

The CDR3 here is CASSVVAWGANYGYTF. The CDR3 region has the DNA TGTGCCAGCAGCGTAGTGGCCTGGGGAGCTAACTATGGCTACACCTTC. V and J are TRBV9 and TRBJ1-2; D is uncertain. The CDR3 sequence is 16 residues long. Trimming removed 0 bases from V and 0 bases from J, with 12 bases in between. The germline V gene encodes CDR1 SGDLS and CDR2 YYNGEE.

This clone came up once. The gene calls are TRBV2 and TRBJ2-1, with TRBD2 matching 14 bases. The trim removed 3 bases at V and 2 bases at J, leaving 9 bases unmatched. Germline V gene data show CDR1 as SNHLY and CDR2 as FYNNEI. This CDR3 comprises 19 residues. CDR3 region: CASSDEGPTSGGAYNEQFF. CDR3 nucleotide sequence: TGTGCCAGCAGTGACGAAGGGCCGACTAGCGGGGGGGCCTACAATGAGCAGTTCTTC.

This chain uses TRBV7-2 with TRBJ1-2, with a weak D call TRBD1 (5 bases). The CDR3 runs 14 residues. V shed 0 bases and J shed 8 bases, with 13 bases lying between them. Germline loops: CDR1 SGHTA, CDR2 FQGNSA. This CDR3 reads CASSLARGGLGYTF. CDR3 nucleotide sequence: TGTGCCAGCAGCTTAGCGAGGGGAGGGTTGGGCTACACCTTC.

The rearrangement links TRBV4-2 to TRBJ2-7; D is possibly TRBD2 (6 bases). Trimming left V 5 bases short and J 0 bases short, with 17 bases between. The length of the CDR3 is 16 residues. The germline CDR1 and CDR2 sequences are LGHNA and YNFKEQ. CDR3 residues: CASSFRTIDGSYEQYF. The CDR3 DNA sequence: TGTGCCAGCAGCTTTCGGACTATTGACGGCTCCTACGAGCAGTACTTC.

The rearrangement joins TRBV11-3 to TRBJ2-1; 7 bases fit TRBD2. Germline loops: CDR1 SGHNT, CDR2 YENEEA. V lost 4 bases to trimming and J lost 6 bases; unmatched junction nucleotides: 3. This CDR3 spans 13 amino acids. The DNA for the CDR3 is TGTGCCAGCAGCTCAGGACTAGTCAATGAGCAGTTCTTC. Translation gives CASSSGLVNEQFF.

The chain uses TRBV7-2 and TRBJ2-3, with a tentative D call TRBD1 (6 bases). Per the germline V gene, CDR1 is SGHTA and CDR2 is FQGNSA. CDR3 length equals 14 residues. Trimming removed 0 bases at V and 5 bases at J, with 9 bases between. The CDR3 spells CASSLAGAKDTQYF. DNA of the CDR3: TGTGCCAGCAGCTTAGCGGGGGCAAAAGATACGCAGTATTTT. Filled out from reference TRBV7-2 and TRBJ2-3, the complete variable domain reads GAGVSQSPSNKVTEKGKDVELRCDPISGHTALYWYRQSLGQGLEFLIYFQGNSAPDKSGLPSDRFSAERTGGSVSTLTIQRTQQEDSAVYLCASSLAGAKDTQYFGPGTRLTVL.

Notes on this clone: An end of the junction does not agree with germline; a read error may underlie this. The V gene is TRBV4-3, the J gene TRBJ2-4, with 7 bases identical to TRBD2. There are 21 residues in the CDR3. Germline V gives CDR1 LGHNA, CDR2 YSLEER. The CDR3 sequence is CPSSQEFGGTVGRGAKNIQYF. The DNA of the CDR3 is TGCCCCAGCAGCCAAGAATTTGGGGGAACAGTAGGGCGGGGGGCCAAAAACATTCAGTACTTC.

The rearrangement uses TRBV29-1 and TRBJ1-6, with 8 bases identical to TRBD1. V dropped 6 bases and J dropped 4; count of bases not matched to a gene: 2. The CDR3 sequence is 13 residues long. Germline loops: CDR1 SQVTM, CDR2 ANQGSEA. As DNA, the CDR3 is TGCAGCGTGGGACAGGATTATAATTCACCCCTCCACTTT. Residues: CSVGQDYNSPLHF.

This chain's CDR3 is CASSGRILTSYEQYF. DNA for the CDR3: TGTGCCAGCAGTGGAAGGATACTAACTTCCTACGAGCAGTACTTC. The genes are TRBV2 and TRBJ2-7; unclear D gene. Germline V gives CDR1 SNHLY, CDR2 FYNNEI. The CDR3 runs 15 residues. The ends were cut back, 4 bases at V and 1 base at J, with 14 bases in the middle.

This chain uses TRBV29-1 with TRBJ1-1; no clear D gene. Trimming took off 5 bases at V and 3 bases at J, with 4 bases between the two ends. Germline CDR1 SQVTM, CDR2 ANQGSEA. This CDR3 region has 10 residues. The CDR3 DNA is TGCAGCGTTCAGTACACTGAAGCTTTCTTT. This translates into CSVQYTEAFF.

The rearrangement links TRBV11-2 to TRBJ2-7; maybe TRBD2 (5 bases). Per the germline V gene, CDR1 is SGHAT and CDR2 is FQNNGV. V shed 7 bases and J shed 1 base, with 11 bases lying between them. The CDR3 extends over 13 amino acids. In DNA, the CDR3 is TGTGCCAGCAACTCCGGGAAGTCCTACGAGCAGTACTTC. This codes for CASNSGKSYEQYF.

The chain couples TRBV30 to TRBJ2-1, with 7 bases aligning to TRBD1. V lost 5 bases and J lost 8; bases outside the gene matches: 6. The germline CDR1 and CDR2 sequences are GTSNPN and SVGIG (reference sequence). The CDR3 is 12 residues long. The CDR3 is CAWADRAHEQFF. The CDR3 bases are TGTGCCTGGGCAGACAGGGCCCATGAGCAGTTCTTC. The variable domain in full, completed from reference TRBV30 and TRBJ2-1, reads SQTIHQWPATLVQPVGSPLSLECTVEGTSNPNLYWYRQAAGRGLQLLFYSVGIGQISSEVPQNLSASRPQDRQFILSSKKLLLSDSGFYLCAWADRAHEQFFGPGTRLTVL.

This chain links TRBV4-2 with TRBJ2-3, with 9 bases aligning to TRBD2. V was clipped by 8 bases and J by 3 bases; unmatched bases: 9. The germline CDR1 and CDR2 sequences are LGHNA and YNFKEQ. The CDR3 has 15 amino acids. Written as DNA, the CDR3 is TGTGCCAGCGCGCCCCTTAGCGGGGGTACAGATACGCAGTATTTT. Its translation is CASAPLSGGTDTQYF.